A selection of T cell receptor beta chains follows, all from one sample in a study of beta chain features in type 1 diabetes. The data were produced by immunoSEQ multiplex PCR, yet TCRdb's version contains in-frame clones alone and is incomplete. The table lists about half a million clones, roughly 30% of them singletons. The sample consisted of naive CD4+ T cells from blood. Receptors were obtained from a young man in good health. Both conserved end residues are part of each CDR3. Each record gives: clone size, J gene, D gene, V gene, CDR3 DNA, CDR3 protein. A D gene is named only where the DNA matches it firmly. Rows may omit the clone size; those that give it use once, few, many or a size class.

>-|TRBJ2-5|-|TRBV30
TGTGCCTGGAGGGGGGGGCCAGAGACCCAGTACTTC
CAWRGGPETQYF
>-|TRBJ2-4|-|TRBV4-1
TGCGCCAGCAGCCCTTTCCCCAGGGGAGAGAAGGGGAACATTCAGTACTTC
CASSPFPRGEKGNIQYF
>-|TRBJ2-5|-|TRBV7-9
TGTGCCAGCAGCTCGGAGGAGACCCAGTACTTC
CASSSEETQYF
>few|TRBJ2-2|TRBD1|TRBV10-3
TGTGCCATCAGAATCCCGGGACAGGGAATCGGGGAGCTGTTTTTT
CAIRIPGQGIGELFF
>few|TRBJ2-7|-|TRBV7-9
TGTGCCAGCAGCCGAGGGAACCCCTACGAGCAGTACTTC
CASSRGNPYEQYF
>-|TRBJ2-1|TRBD2|TRBV5-1
TGCGCCAGCAGCCTAGGACTAGCGGGAGGGCCATTTTACAATGAGCAGTTCTTC
CASSLGLAGGPFYNEQFF
>-|TRBJ2-5|TRBD1|TRBV4-1
TGCGCCAGCAGCCAAGTGGGCAGGGGGGAGACCCAGTACTTC
CASSQVGRGETQYF
>-|TRBJ2-7|TRBD2|TRBV29-1
TGCAGCGTTGGGCCCGGGAGGGCCTACGAGCAGTACTTC
CSVGPGRAYEQYF
>few|TRBJ2-5|TRBD1|TRBV29-1
TGCAGCGTTGAATTATACGGGACAGGGGCCCGTCCGTACTTC
CSVELYGTGARPYF
>few|TRBJ2-1|-|TRBV18
TGTGCCAGCTCAGCGGACTTTTCTTCCTACAATGAGCAGTTCTTC
CASSADFSSYNEQFF
>-|TRBJ1-6|TRBD1|TRBV5-4
TGTGCCAGCAGCGTAAGGGGACAGAGGGATTCACCCCTCCACTTT
CASSVRGQRDSPLHF
>-|TRBJ1-1|-|TRBV7-9
TGTGCCAGCAGCGGCTGGACAGAGAACACTGAAGCTTTCTTT
CASSGWTENTEAFF
>few|TRBJ1-4|-|TRBV30
TGTTCCTGGATTAGGGCCCTAGACGAAAAACTGTTTTTT
CSWIRALDEKLFF
>-|TRBJ1-2|-|TRBV7-9
TGTGCCAGCAGCTCTTCGACAGCTAACTATGGCTACACCTTC
CASSSSTANYGYTF
>-|TRBJ2-7|-|TRBV18
TGTGCCAGCTCAACGGACCAAGTGATCTTGCCCGAGCAGTACTTC
CASSTDQVILPEQYF
>few|TRBJ2-3|TRBD1|TRBV27
TGTGCCAGCAGTTCAGGGGGCGGCTACACAGATACGCAGTATTTT
CASSSGGGYTDTQYF
>few|TRBJ2-1|TRBD2|TRBV7-9
TGTGCCAGCAGTTTCGTCCCGGGACTAGCGGGGAATGAGCAGTTCTTC
CASSFVPGLAGNEQFF
>few|TRBJ2-3|TRBD1|TRBV29-1
TGCAGCGGAACCGGGACAGGGGGCGTCACAGATACGCAGTATTTT
CSGTGTGGVTDTQYF
>-|TRBJ2-5|-|TRBV7-8
TGTGCCAGCCGAACAGGGCTGCCGTACCAAGAGACCCAGTACTTC
CASRTGLPYQETQYF
>many|TRBJ2-5|TRBD2|TRBV28
TGTGCCAGCAGTTTACGGTGGACTAGCGGGGAGACCCAGTACTTC
CASSLRWTSGETQYF
>-|TRBJ1-1|-|TRBV28
TGTGCCAGCCTAGGTTGGAACACTGAAGCTTTCTTT
CASLGWNTEAFF
>-|TRBJ2-3|TRBD2|TRBV10-3
TGTGCCATCAGAGAGACTAGCGGGCGCACAGATACGCAGTATTTT
CAIRETSGRTDTQYF
>-|TRBJ2-7|-|TRBV9
TGTGCCAGCAGCGTAGGAGGCCGAGGGGACGAGCAGTACTTC
CASSVGGRGDEQYF
>-|TRBJ2-1|-|TRBV19
TGTGCCAGTAGTCCTTACCGGGACCCCGCTATGGAGCAGTTCTTC
CASSPYRDPAMEQFF
>-|TRBJ2-7|-|TRBV25-1
TGTGCCAGCAGTAACCCGGGGACCGCAACCTACGAGCAGTACTTC
CASSNPGTATYEQYF
>-|TRBJ2-1|-|TRBV7-3
TGTGCCAGCAGCTTACTAGCTTCCAATGAGCAGTTCTTC
CASSLLASNEQFF
>-|TRBJ2-5|-|TRBV29-1
TGCAGCGTTGAACCGGGAGTCGGGGAGACCCAGTACTTC
CSVEPGVGETQYF
>-|TRBJ1-5|-|TRBV15
TGTGCCACCAGCAGAGGCGGGGCGTATCAGCCCCAGCATTTT
CATSRGGAYQPQHF
>-|TRBJ1-2|-|TRBV2
TGTGCCAGCAGTGAAGGGGGAGGCTACACCTTC
CASSEGGGYTF
>-|TRBJ2-7|-|TRBV20-1
TGCAGTGCTAGAGGACCGTACGAGCAGTACTTC
CSARGPYEQYF
>-|TRBJ2-7|-|TRBV7-9
TGTGCCAGCAGCTACCTAGGGGTGCCCTCCTACGAGCAGTACTTC
CASSYLGVPSYEQYF
>-|TRBJ2-5|-|TRBV6-1
TGTGCCAGCAGGGAGGAGACCCAGTACTTC
CASREETQYF
>-|TRBJ2-5|-|TRBV29-1
TGCAGCGTTATAGGCACGCAAGAGACCCAGTACTTC
CSVIGTQETQYF
>-|TRBJ2-3|-|TRBV29-1
TGCAGCGTTGAGTCAGAATATTCCACAGATACGCAGTATTTT
CSVESEYSTDTQYF
>few|TRBJ2-5|TRBD2|TRBV9
TGTGCCAGCAGCGTAGGAGGCGGGAGGTCCGGTGAGACCCAGTACTTC
CASSVGGGRSGETQYF
>-|TRBJ2-7|-|TRBV11-1
TGTGCCAGCAGCTCCGACGGAATATACGAGCAGTACTTC
CASSSDGIYEQYF
>-|TRBJ2-7|TRBD1|TRBV5-6
TGTGCCAGCAGCTTGAGGCTTCAGGGGGCCTCCCCCTCCTACGAGCAGTACTTC
CASSLRLQGASPSYEQYF
>-|TRBJ1-2|TRBD1|TRBV7-9
TGTGCCAGCAGCTTCCAGGGGGGACTGGGCGGCTACACCTTC
CASSFQGGLGGYTF
>-|TRBJ2-1|TRBD1|TRBV4-3
TGCGCCAGCAGCCAGGCGAAGACCGGACAGGGACAGTTGAATGAGCAGTTCTTC
CASSQAKTGQGQLNEQFF
>few|TRBJ1-1|TRBD1|TRBV2
TGTGCCAGCAGTCCTATTGGACAGGACGTAGCTTTCTTT
CASSPIGQDVAFF
>-|TRBJ2-2|TRBD1|TRBV5-1
TGCGCCAGCATAGGGACAGCCGATAACACCGGGGAGCTGTTTTTT
CASIGTADNTGELFF
>-|TRBJ2-4|-|TRBV7-2
TGTGCCAGCAGCTTCCCGGACAGTTTTCGGTACTTC
CASSFPDSFRYF
>-|TRBJ2-7|-|TRBV6-5
TGTGCCAGCAGCGTAACAGGCCTCCACGAGCAGTACTTC
CASSVTGLHEQYF
>few|TRBJ2-3|-|TRBV29-1
TGCAGCGTTGAGGGGCCCACAGATACGCAGTATTTT
CSVEGPTDTQYF
>-|TRBJ1-5|-|TRBV10-3
TGTGCCATCAGTGAGGGCGGGAGCAATCAGCCCCAGCATTTT
CAISEGGSNQPQHF
>-|TRBJ2-5|TRBD2|TRBV11-2
TGTGCCAGCAGCCCTCGCGGGACTAGCAGGGAGACCCAGTACTTC
CASSPRGTSRETQYF
>-|TRBJ2-3|TRBD2|TRBV5-1
TGCGCCAGCAGCCCACCCGGGACTAGCGGGAGGGCCGGAGATACGCAGTATTTT
CASSPPGTSGRAGDTQYF
>-|TRBJ2-1|TRBD1|TRBV18
TGTGCCAGCTCACCCCTGACAGGGAACTACAATGAGCAGTTCTTC
CASSPLTGNYNEQFF